The 27 T cell receptor beta chains below all came from one sample that was sequenced in a study of PD-1 blockade in classical Hodgkin lymphoma. Time point specified: cycle 4 day 1 (C4D1), after 6 weeks of nivolumab. There was relapse after autologous stem cell transplantation in every patient, and there was variation in brentuximab vedotin exposure. Assay: immunoSEQ multiplex PCR; the TCRdb copy retains only in-frame clones and omits some. The sample records about 64,000 clones, just over 90% being singletons. Sequences were derived from peripheral blood mononuclear cells (PBMCs), sampled before the fourth cycle of nivolumab. The receptors derive from a human donor with classical Hodgkin lymphoma.

This clone was found once. The rearrangement uses TRBV5-4 and TRBJ2-7; D is undetermined. The V and J ends lost 2 bases and 0 bases respectively, with 12 bases between them. Germline CDR1 is SGHNT and CDR2 is YYREEE (reference sequence). The CDR3 has 15 residues. CDR3 loop: CASSFGRYPSYEQYF. The CDR3 DNA is TGTGCCAGCAGCTTTGGAAGGTACCCCTCCTACGAGCAGTACTTC. The variable domain in full, completed from reference TRBV5-4 and TRBJ2-7, reads ETGVTQSPTHLIKTRGQQVTLRCSSQSGHNTVSWYQQALGQGPQFIFQYYREEENGRGNFPPRFSGLQFPNYSSELNVNALELDDSALYLCASSFGRYPSYEQYFGPGTRLTVT.

The chain links TRBV5-1 to TRBJ2-3, with 14 bases aligning to TRBD2. The V gene end was trimmed by 4 bases and the J gene end by 6 bases; junction bases not matched to a gene: 25. This CDR3 spans 22 amino acids. Germline loops: CDR1 SGHRS, CDR2 YFSETQ. For the CDR3, the DNA is TGCGCCAGCAGCCTTCGAGGTAGGGAAGGGGGACTAGCGGGAGCCCGCCCGGATACGCAGTATTTT. Encoded protein: CASSLRGREGGLAGARPDTQYF.

J is TRBJ2-6 and V is TRBV2; 7 bases line up with TRBD1. Germline-derived CDR1 and CDR2 are SNHLY and FYNNEI. The V segment lost 5 bases and the J segment 2 bases; nucleotides outside the gene matches: 9. There are 17 residues in the CDR3. DNA for the CDR3: TGTGCCAGCAGTCCGACAGGGATAGGAACTGGGGCCAACGTCCTGACTTTC. Encoded protein: CASSPTGIGTGANVLTF.

CDR3 coding DNA: TGCGCCAGCAGCCAGGGAAGCGGGAACTCCTACAATGAGCAGTTCTTC. Residues: CASSQGSGNSYNEQFF. V gene TRBV4-1 combines with J gene TRBJ2-1; 7 nucleotides align to TRBD2. Germline V gene lookup returns CDR1 MGHRA and CDR2 YSYEKL. CDR3 length: 16 residues. V dropped 3 bases and J dropped 0; count of bases not matched to a gene: 5.

This chain uses TRBV6-6 with TRBJ2-1; 11 nucleotides align to TRBD1. The trim removed 6 bases at V and 6 bases at J, leaving 10 bases unmatched. CDR1 MNHNY and CDR2 SVGAGI come from the germline V gene (reference sequence). The CDR3 sequence is 16 residues long. Here the CDR3 reads CASRKETGTGGNEQFF. Here the CDR3 DNA reads TGTGCCAGCAGAAAAGAAACCGGGACAGGGGGCAATGAGCAGTTCTTC.

The chain carries TRBV7-2 and TRBJ2-2; 10 bases are a match to TRBD1. V shed 5 bases, J shed 4 bases, and the junction held 7 bases outside the gene matches. The CDR3 has 16 amino acids. The germline V gene has CDR1 SGHTA and CDR2 FQGNSA. The CDR3, as DNA: TGTGCCAGCAGCCTAAGACAGGGGGCGGTCACCGGGGAGCTGTTTTTT. This translates into CASSLRQGAVTGELFF.

The rearrangement joins TRBV29-1 to TRBJ2-7, with D perhaps being TRBD1 or TRBD2 (5 bases each). Per germline, CDR1 SQVTM and CDR2 ANQGSEA. The ends were cut back, 3 bases at V and 1 base at J, with 10 bases in the middle. CDR3 length: 13 amino acids. The CDR3 spells CSVDDEGSYEQYF. The CDR3 coding sequence is TGCAGCGTTGATGATGAGGGGTCCTACGAGCAGTACTTC.

This chain connects TRBV5-4 to TRBJ2-5; 13 positions match TRBD2. The trim removed 7 bases at V and 5 bases at J, leaving 8 bases unmatched. The CDR3 contains 15 residues. Germline V gives CDR1 SGHNT, CDR2 YYREEE (reference sequence). CDR3 in DNA: TGTGCCAGCGGGTCCCGACTAGCGGGGGGTGAGACCCAGTACTTC. This translates into CASGSRLAGGETQYF.

This rearrangement joins TRBV5-1 to TRBJ2-7, with 8 bases lining up with TRBD2. Germline trimming cut 4 bases from V and 4 bases from J; bases unmatched to any gene: 7. This CDR3 spans 14 amino acids. Germline V gene lookup returns CDR1 SGHRS and CDR2 YFSETQ. CDR3 residues: CASSEVGLGYEQYF. CDR3 DNA sequence: TGCGCCAGCAGCGAGGTGGGACTAGGATACGAGCAGTACTTC.

This clone has a handful of counts. This chain joins TRBV11-1 and TRBJ1-1; perhaps TRBD1 as D (5 bases). V was pared by 7 bases and J by 2 bases, with 14 bases between. The CDR3 loop spans 14 amino acids. The germline V gene encodes CDR1 SGHAT and CDR2 FQDESV (reference sequence). The CDR3 DNA reads TGTGCCAGCACCGCGGGACGGCTAAACACTGAAGCTTTCTTT. Amino acids: CASTAGRLNTEAFF.

This chain uses TRBV6-1 with TRBJ2-1; D is possibly TRBD1 (6 bases). Trimming removed 8 bases at V and 0 bases at J, with 14 bases between. The CDR3 contains 15 residues. CDR1 is MNHNS, CDR2 SASEGT, per germline. CDR3 DNA: TGTGCCAGCCAGCCTACGGGACACTCCTACAATGAGCAGTTCTTC. Translation: CASQPTGHSYNEQFF.

The V call is TRBV27, the J call TRBJ2-1; 11 bases are a match to TRBD2. V dropped 5 bases and J dropped 7; count of bases not matched to a gene: 7. The V gene's germline CDR1 is MNHEY and CDR2 SMNVEV (reference sequence). The CDR3 spans 15 residues. CDR3 protein: CASSPGTSGTNEQFF. CDR3 coding DNA: TGTGCCAGCAGTCCCGGGACTAGCGGCACAAATGAGCAGTTCTTC.

V gene TRBV18 combines with J gene TRBJ2-7; TRBD1 is a possible D gene (5 bases). The CDR3 length is 17 residues. The germline V and J ends were trimmed by 2 bases and 1 base, with 18 bases remaining between them. CDR1 and CDR2 (germline): KGHSH, LQKENI. The CDR3 bases are TGTGCCAGCTCACCAATGTCCGGACACAGCCGTTCCTACGAGCAGTACTTC. Protein: CASSPMSGHSRSYEQYF.

The rearrangement uses TRBV9 and TRBJ2-7; D possibly uses TRBD1 or TRBD2 (6 bases each). Germline V gives CDR1 SGDLS, CDR2 YYNGEE. The CDR3 runs 13 residues. Between the trimmed V and J ends, which lost 4 bases and 2 bases, there was a span of 10 bases. CDR3 sequence (DNA): TGTGCCAGCAGCCCGCGGGACACCTACGAGCAGTACTTC. Amino acid sequence: CASSPRDTYEQYF.

The V call is TRBV6-1, the J call TRBJ2-5, with TRBD1 matching over 10 bases. V gave up 5 bases and J gave up 5 bases; unmatched junction bases: 5. Germline CDR1 and CDR2: MNHNS and SASEGT. The CDR3 spans 14 residues. CDR3 residues: CASSRTGGIETQYF. CDR3 nucleotide sequence: TGTGCCAGCAGTAGGACAGGGGGTATTGAGACCCAGTACTTC.

J is TRBJ2-1 and V is TRBV27; 11 positions match TRBD2. The CDR3 has 15 residues. CDR1 and CDR2 (germline): MNHEY, SMNVEV (reference sequence). CDR3 DNA sequence: TGTCCCCTCCGGACTAGCGGGTGCTCCTACAATGAGCAGTTCTTC. This translates into CPLRTSGCSYNEQFF.

V gene TRBV4-1 combines with J gene TRBJ1-1; TRBD1 matches at 7 bases. The ends lost 3 bases at V and 5 bases at J; junction bases unmatched: 18. CDR1 and CDR2 (germline): MGHRA, YSYEKL. The CDR3 runs 18 residues. CDR3 loop: CASSHPDRDPARGTEAFF. CDR3 nucleotides: TGCGCCAGCAGCCATCCCGACAGGGACCCTGCGCGGGGGACTGAAGCTTTCTTT.

In its sample, this clone was seen once. The gene calls are TRBV7-9 and TRBJ1-2; 7 bases fit TRBD1. The germline CDR1 and CDR2 sequences are SEHNR and FQNEAQ (reference sequence). The CDR3 sequence is 11 residues long. Losses at the gene ends were 11 bases for V and 8 bases for J; bases not matched to a gene: 8. CDR3 sequence reads: CAGQAGVGYTF. In nucleotides, the CDR3 is TGTGCCGGACAGGCAGGCGTCGGCTACACCTTC.

V is TRBV12-2 and J is TRBJ2-7; whether TRBD1, the table's D call, matches the DNA was not checked. TRBV12-2 has pseudogene status. The CDR3 is 15 residues long. The CDR3 here is CASRCRGQAKSEQYF. CDR3 in DNA: TGTGCAAGTCGCTGTCGGGGACAGGCGAAGTCCGAGCAGTACTTC.

The CDR3 protein is CASSSGQGLQPQHF. The DNA of the CDR3 is TGTGCCAGCAGCTCGGGACAGGGGTTACAGCCCCAGCATTTT. The chain uses TRBV7-2 and TRBJ1-5; 10 nucleotides match TRBD1. Germline trimming cut 4 bases from V and 7 bases from J; bases unmatched to any gene: 4. The CDR3 contains 14 residues. The germline V gene encodes CDR1 SGHTA and CDR2 FQGNSA.

This rearrangement joins TRBV19 to TRBJ1-5, with D uncertain. CDR1 is LNHDA, CDR2 SQIVND, per germline (reference sequence). The CDR3 sequence is 14 residues long. Trimming stripped 10 bases from V and 4 bases from J, with 17 bases between. The CDR3 nucleotides read TGTGCCACTAGACCTGGACCCCTGAATCAGCCCCAGCATTTT. The encoded protein is CATRPGPLNQPQHF.

In DNA, the CDR3 is TGCGCCAGCAGCTTGAGACAGGGGCAAGTTAATGAGCAGTTCTTC. It yields the protein CASSLRQGQVNEQFF. The V call is TRBV5-1, the J call TRBJ2-1; 8 bases align to TRBD1. CDR3 size: 15 residues. V was clipped by 1 base and J by 7 bases; unmatched bases: 7. The V gene's germline CDR1 is SGHRS and CDR2 YFSETQ.

This rearrangement joins TRBV10-2 to TRBJ1-3; maybe TRBD1 (5 bases). Germline CDR1 and CDR2: WSHSY and SAAADI. V was trimmed by 6 bases and J by 8 bases, leaving 20 bases between them. CDR3 length: 15 residues. CDR3 sequence: CASSPGTAARDTIYF. The DNA for the CDR3 is TGCGCCAGCAGCCCCGGGACTGCCGCCCGGGACACCATATATTTT.

This chain uses TRBV7-2 with TRBJ1-4, with D uncertain. This CDR3 has 16 amino acids. Germline loops: CDR1 SGHTA, CDR2 FQGNSA. Trimming cost V 3 bases and J 0 bases, with 11 bases left between them. The CDR3 loop is CASSFGHTTTNEKLFF. CDR3 coding DNA: TGTGCCAGCAGCTTTGGGCACACGACAACTAATGAAAAACTGTTTTTT.

The chain combines TRBV19 with TRBJ1-6; TRBD1 matches at 9 bases. The CDR3 extends over 16 amino acids. Germline CDR1 reads LNHDA; CDR2 reads SQIVND (reference sequence). V lost 6 bases and J lost 4; bases outside the gene matches: 7. For the CDR3, the DNA is TGTGCCAGTAGAGAACCGGGACAGGGATATAATTCACCCCTCCACTTT. It encodes CASREPGQGYNSPLHF.

The rearrangement uses TRBV7-9 and TRBJ1-3, with a tentative D call TRBD1 (6 bases). CDR1 and CDR2 (germline): SEHNR, FQNEAQ (reference sequence). The CDR3 sequence is 17 residues long. V lost 5 bases to trimming and J lost 0 bases, with 17 bases between them. In DNA, the CDR3 is TGTGCCAGCAGCGTAGAAACAGGGTTCCACTCTGGAAACACCATATATTTT. This encodes CASSVETGFHSGNTIYF.

The V and J genes are TRBV5-5 and TRBJ1-5; D is undetermined. The germline gives CDR1 SGHKS, CDR2 YYEKEE (reference sequence). The CDR3 is 12 residues long. V was pared by 4 bases and J by 7 bases, with 9 bases between. CDR3 bases: TGTGCCAGCAGCCTGACTGGGCAGCCCCAGCATTTT. It specifies CASSLTGQPQHF.